The rows below give T cell receptor beta chains drawn from one sample of a study of cytomegalovirus exposure and HLA in healthy donors. Profiling relied on immunoSEQ multiplex PCR, and the TCRdb table lists in-frame clones only, not all of them. Here the sample spans about 92,000 clones, approximately 81% being singletons. The sample consisted of PBMCs. Receptors originate from a girl aged 2-10 years in good health and CMV-seropositive. CDR3s include the opening cysteine and the closing phenylalanine or tryptophan. Fields, in order: J gene, V gene, D gene, CDR3 length, clone size, CDR3 DNA, CDR3 protein. D genes are given only for firm matches. Clone size is stated in some rows and not others, as once, few, many or a class when expanded.

TRBJ2-3	TRBV13	TRBD2	14	-	TGTGCCAGCAGCCGAGGCCGGGGGGCAGATACGCAGTATTTT	CASSRGRGADTQYF
TRBJ1-1	TRBV6-5	-	15	-	TGTGCCAGCAGTTACTCTGGAGCCATGAACACTGAAGCTTTCTTT	CASSYSGAMNTEAFF
TRBJ2-7	TRBV29-1	-	12	once	TGCAGCGTTGAACTCCCAGGAAACGAGCAGTACTTC	CSVELPGNEQYF
TRBJ1-3	TRBV4-1	-	16	-	TGCGCCAGCAGCCGAGGACAGCCGATATTCGGAAACACCATATATTTT	CASSRGQPIFGNTIYF
TRBJ2-7	TRBV19	TRBD2	14	-	TGTGCCAGTAGTATACTAGCGGGAGGTCGCGAGCAGTACTTC	CASSILAGGREQYF
TRBJ2-7	TRBV5-1	TRBD1	16	-	TGCGCCAGCAGCTTGGGGTACAGGGGATTCTCCTACGAGCAGTACTTC	CASSLGYRGFSYEQYF
TRBJ1-3	TRBV6-5	-	12	few	TGTGCCAGCAGCTCTCTTGGAAACACCATATATTTT	CASSSLGNTIYF
TRBJ1-2	TRBV29-1	TRBD1	13	-	TGCAGCGCGGGCCGACAGGGGCGTCATGGCTACACCTTC	CSAGRQGRHGYTF
TRBJ1-1	TRBV4-3	-	16	few	TGCGCCAGCAGCCCTTACACAGGGCCTTGGAACACTGAAGCTTTCTTT	CASSPYTGPWNTEAFF
TRBJ2-1	TRBV5-1	-	13	-	TGCGCCAGCAGCTTGGACTTCTCCAATGAGCAGTTCTTC	CASSLDFSNEQFF
TRBJ1-2	TRBV5-4	TRBD1	15	once	TGTGCCAGCAGAGAAGGGACAGGGGGCTTCTATGGCTACACCTTC	CASREGTGGFYGYTF
TRBJ2-7	TRBV9	-	13	-	TGTGCCAGCAGCGTAGAGGTCCGGGGCGAGCAGTACTTC	CASSVEVRGEQYF
TRBJ1-2	TRBV5-7	-	14	-	TGTGCCAGCAGCTTGCGTGTAAGGGGCCGAGGCTACACCTTC	CASSLRVRGRGYTF
TRBJ2-1	TRBV27	-	16	-	TGTGCCAGCAGTCCACGGAGACAGATATGGTACAATGAGCAGTTCTTC	CASSPRRQIWYNEQFF
TRBJ1-2	TRBV6-6	-	13	-	TGTGCCAGCAGTTCTAAGGCTGAGGAGGGCTACACCTTC	CASSSKAEEGYTF
TRBJ1-2	TRBV28	-	18	-	TGTGCCAGCACTCCTGGGGGGGAAAGGAACCTCCTTAACTATGGCTACACCTTC	CASTPGGERNLLNYGYTF
TRBJ1-1	TRBV29-1	-	11	-	TGCAGCGTGGACAGCGCTGGTGAAGCTTTCTTT	CSVDSAGEAFF
TRBJ2-1	TRBV4-3	TRBD2	15	-	TGCGCCAGCAGCCTAAGGGAGGGCCCGTACAATGAGCAGTTCTTC	CASSLREGPYNEQFF
TRBJ1-2	TRBV16	-	11	-	TGTGCCAGTCGGGGGAACTATGGCTACACCTTC	CASRGNYGYTF
TRBJ2-2	TRBV5-1	-	16	once	TGCGCCAGCAGCTTGGCCACGGGGACAAACACCGGGGAGCTGTTTTTT	CASSLATGTNTGELFF
TRBJ2-7	TRBV28	TRBD1	16	-	TGTGCCAGCGCCCCGCAAGGGACAGGGATGCTCGACGAGCAGTACTTC	CASAPQGTGMLDEQYF
TRBJ1-1	TRBV7-6	-	15	-	TGTGCCAGCAGTCGACATTGGCAGGTTGGCACTGAAGCTTTCTTT	CASSRHWQVGTEAFF
TRBJ2-2	TRBV18	-	17	-	TGTGCCAGCCACAGTTGGGCCGGGACTCGACCCACCGGGGAGCTGTTTTTT	CASHSWAGTRPTGELFF
TRBJ1-2	TRBV6-1	-	14	-	TGTGCCAGCAGGACACGGACAGAGAACTATGGCTACACCTTC	CASRTRTENYGYTF
TRBJ2-7	TRBV4-2	TRBD2	17	-	TGTGCCAGCAGCCAAGGGACCGGACTAGCGGGAACCTACGAGCAGTACTTC	CASSQGTGLAGTYEQYF
TRBJ2-7	TRBV27	TRBD1	15	-	TGTGCCAGCAGTTCCTGGGACAGGGGGCAGGGCGAGCAGTACTTC	CASSSWDRGQGEQYF
TRBJ2-7	TRBV5-1	TRBD2	15	-	TGCGCCAGCAGCTTGGAGGGACTAGGGCCCTACGAGCAGTACTTC	CASSLEGLGPYEQYF
TRBJ2-2	TRBV10-1	TRBD1	14	-	TGCGCCACCTCCGGGACAGGGAGTACCGGGGAGCTGTTTTTT	CATSGTGSTGELFF
TRBJ2-1	TRBV6-6	TRBD2	15	-	TGTGCCAGCTCCTATGGGGGACTAGCGGGATCTGAGCAGTTCTTC	CASSYGGLAGSEQFF
TRBJ2-7	TRBV7-9	TRBD2	15	-	TGTGCCAGCAGCTTTTCTTCGGGAGGAAACTACGAGCAGTACTTC	CASSFSSGGNYEQYF
TRBJ2-1	TRBV7-9	-	14	-	TGTGCCAGCAGCCCCGCATGGGGGGTTGGTGAGCAGTTCTTC	CASSPAWGVGEQFF
TRBJ1-4	TRBV7-9	TRBD1	15	-	TGTGCCAGCAGCTCGACGACAGGGAGGAATGAAAAACTGTTTTTT	CASSSTTGRNEKLFF
TRBJ1-1	TRBV7-2	-	14	-	TGTGCCAGCAGCTTACAGGGCCTGAACACTGAAGCTTTCTTT	CASSLQGLNTEAFF
TRBJ1-2	TRBV19	-	12	-	TGTGCCAGTAGCATCAACAGCTATGGCTACACCTTC	CASSINSYGYTF
TRBJ2-7	TRBV10-3	TRBD1	14	-	TGTGCCATCAGTCCCGGGACAGGAGATTACGAGCAGTACTTC	CAISPGTGDYEQYF
TRBJ2-1	TRBV5-6	TRBD2	15	-	TGTGCCAGCAGCTTGGTGCGGGAGACGTACAATGAGCAGTTCTTC	CASSLVRETYNEQFF
TRBJ2-1	TRBV30	-	15	-	TGTGCCTGGAGTGTGACGGGAGAGGGGAAACATGAGCAGTTCTTC	CAWSVTGEGKHEQFF
TRBJ1-1	TRBV28	-	17	once	TGTGCCAGCAGTTTAGCGACAGACACACTTCCAAACACTGAAGCTTTCTTT	CASSLATDTLPNTEAFF
TRBJ2-2	TRBV6-5	TRBD2	16	-	TGTGCCAGCAGTTACTCCGCACTAGCGGGAGCCGGGGAGCTGTTTTTT	CASSYSALAGAGELFF
TRBJ2-2	TRBV7-6	TRBD2	18	-	TGTGCCAGCAGCTTAGGGGCTAGCGGGAGTCATAGCACCGGGGAGCTGTTTTTT	CASSLGASGSHSTGELFF
TRBJ2-3	TRBV20-1	-	11	-	TGCAGTGCTGGACTCCCAGATACGCAGTATTTT	CSAGLPDTQYF
TRBJ2-7	TRBV28	TRBD2	15	-	TGTGCCAGCGGTAGAAGGGACTACCCCCTCATCAAGCAGTACTTC	CASGRRDYPLIKQYF
TRBJ2-4	TRBV25-1	-	12	few	TGTGCCAGCAGTCCCCAGGGAAACATTCAGTACTTC	CASSPQGNIQYF
TRBJ1-1	TRBV27	TRBD1	13	-	TGTGCCAGCAATTTGAAGGGACAGAGTAAAGCTTTCTTT	CASNLKGQSKAFF
TRBJ2-7	TRBV5-1	TRBD2	14	-	TGCGCCAGCAGCTTGTCAAGCGGGAGTTTCGAGCAGTACTTC	CASSLSSGSFEQYF
TRBJ2-7	TRBV6-6	-	12	-	TGTGCCAGCAGCCGTGGAGCGGTCGAGCAGTACTTC	CASSRGAVEQYF